This T cell receptor (beta chain) was profiled in a study of T cells in Graves' hyperthyroidism and ophthalmopathy. The overall study: Once the initial diagnosis was made, peripheral blood was obtained before any treatment. Findings and limits, study-wide: Median prediction lead before ophthalmopathy onset was around seven months with the model.

This clonotype was detected many times. Its antigen is currently unknown. Subjects aged 18 to 65 presented with newly diagnosed hyperthyroidism of less than 2 months' duration. Germline V gives CDR1 MNHEY, CDR2 SMNVEV (reference sequence). V gave up 8 bases and J gave up 5 bases, with 21 bases separating them. The CDR3 has 15 residues. RNA transcripts gave rise to amplified TCR beta CDR3 regions. Initially, a first-round RT-PCR of the TCR CDR3 employed the HTBI primer set. MiXCR, run by TCRdb on the multiplex PCR reads, gives a single entry per CDR3 protein. The sample holds roughly 630,000 distinct CDR3 sequences; approximately 15% are singletons and the top ten take under 8%.

The chain couples TRBV27 to TRBJ2-5; the D is unclear. This clonotype was obtained from a woman aged 25 to 45 with Graves' hyperthyroidism. Sequencing was carried out using blood. The CDR3 region has the DNA TGTGCCAGCTCTCCCGTCGGTTTTATTAGGGAGACCCAGTACTTC. Protein: CASSPVGFIRETQYF.